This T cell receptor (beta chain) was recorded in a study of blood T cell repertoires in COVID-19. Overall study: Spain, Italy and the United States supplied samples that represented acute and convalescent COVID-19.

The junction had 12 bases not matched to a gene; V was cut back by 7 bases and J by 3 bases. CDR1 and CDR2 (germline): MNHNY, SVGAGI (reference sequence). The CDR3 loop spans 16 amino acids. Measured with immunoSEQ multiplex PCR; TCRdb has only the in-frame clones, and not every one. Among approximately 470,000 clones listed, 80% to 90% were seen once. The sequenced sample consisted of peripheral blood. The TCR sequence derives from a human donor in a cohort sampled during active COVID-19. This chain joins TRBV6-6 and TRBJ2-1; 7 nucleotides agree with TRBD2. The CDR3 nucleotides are TGTGCCAGCACTTCGACTGCTAGCGGAGGCTACAATGAGCAGTTCTTC. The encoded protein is CASTSTASGGYNEQFF.